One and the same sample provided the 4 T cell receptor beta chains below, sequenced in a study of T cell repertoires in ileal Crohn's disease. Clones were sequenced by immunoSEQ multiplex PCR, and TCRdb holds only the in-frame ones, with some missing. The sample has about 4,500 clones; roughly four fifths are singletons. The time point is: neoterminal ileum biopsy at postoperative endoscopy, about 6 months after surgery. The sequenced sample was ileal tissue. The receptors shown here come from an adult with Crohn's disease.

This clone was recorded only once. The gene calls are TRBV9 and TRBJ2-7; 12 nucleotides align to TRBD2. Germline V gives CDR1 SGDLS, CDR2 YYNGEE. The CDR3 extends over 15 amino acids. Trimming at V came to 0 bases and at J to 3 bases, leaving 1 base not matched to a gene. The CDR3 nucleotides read TGTGCCAGCAGCGTAGAGACTAGCGGGAGCTACGAGCAGTACTTC. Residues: CASSVETSGSYEQYF.

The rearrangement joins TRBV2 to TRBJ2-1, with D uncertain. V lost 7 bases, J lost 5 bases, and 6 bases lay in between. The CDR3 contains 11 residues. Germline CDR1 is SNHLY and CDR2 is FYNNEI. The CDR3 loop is CASIRDNEQFF. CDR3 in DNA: TGTGCCAGCATTCGGGACAATGAGCAGTTCTTC. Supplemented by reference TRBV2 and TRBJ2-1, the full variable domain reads EPEVTQTPSHQVTQMGQEVILRCVPISNHLYFYWYRQILGQKVEFLVSFYNNEISEKSEIFDDQFSVERPDGSNFTLKIRSTKLEDSAMYFCASIRDNEQFFGPGTRLTVL.

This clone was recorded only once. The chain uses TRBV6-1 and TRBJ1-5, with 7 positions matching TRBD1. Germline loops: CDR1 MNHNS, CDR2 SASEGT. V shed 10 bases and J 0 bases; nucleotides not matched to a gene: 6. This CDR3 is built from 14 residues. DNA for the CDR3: TGTGCCACCTCGACAGGGTATAGCAATCAGCCCCAGCATTTT. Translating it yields CATSTGYSNQPQHF.

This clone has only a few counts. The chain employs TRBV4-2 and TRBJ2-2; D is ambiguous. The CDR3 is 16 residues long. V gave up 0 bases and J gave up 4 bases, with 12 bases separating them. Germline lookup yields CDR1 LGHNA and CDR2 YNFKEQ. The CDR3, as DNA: TGTGCCAGCAGCCAAGATCAGGAAGGGCCCACCGGGGAGCTGTTTTTT. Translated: CASSQDQEGPTGELFF.